This T cell receptor (beta chain) is from a study of blood T cells in healthy people across ages. Study overall: Template-switching capture recovered about one barcoded beta molecule per two T cells.

Points from the study as a whole: Leaving the PBMCs unsorted stopped any conclusive comparison of naive versus antigen-experienced cells.

The CDR3 runs to 13 residues. Germline V gene lookup returns CDR1 LGHDT and CDR2 YNNKEL (reference sequence). In the case of this clonotype: As yet, its antigen is unknown.

It was with a sample-barcoded 5' primer and a J-beta primer mix that a second PCR of roughly 7 to 12 cycles was run. Any given sample supplied a minimum of 3 million CDR3-containing paired-end reads. TCRdb re-called the 5' RACE reads with MiXCR, one entry per CDR3 protein. Seen here are about 1.6 million distinct CDR3 sequences, about 32% observed once, and the top ten hold about 11%. Sequenced sample: blood. This clonotype was sampled from a woman in her twenties or thirties in good health. The genes are TRBV3-1 and TRBJ2-5, with D unclear. The better agreement between TRBJ2-7 and the DNA end casts doubt on the J call. The CDR3 nucleotides read TGTGCCAGCAGCCAAATGTCCCTTAACGAGCAGTACTTC. It specifies CASSQMSLNEQYF.